This is a list of T cell receptor beta chains from one sample in a study of Graves' ophthalmopathy and Graves' hyperthyroidism. TCRdb used MiXCR to reprocess the multiplex PCR reads, holding one entry per CDR3 protein. The sample has 300,000 to 400,000 distinct CDR3 sequences, under 20% seen once. The sequenced sample consisted of peripheral blood. These receptors originate from an adult man with Graves' ophthalmopathy. The CDR3 runs from the conserved cysteine through the conserved F or W. The order of the fields is clone size, V gene, D gene, J gene, CDR3 protein, CDR3 DNA. D genes are given only for firm matches. Some rows have no size entry. The others give once, few or many, or a class for an expanded clone.

>many|TRBV20-1|.|TRBJ1-5
CSARDEIGNQPQHF
TGCAGTGCTAGAGATGAAATTGGCAATCAGCCCCAGCATTTT
>.|TRBV7-3|.|TRBJ2-1
CASSFRGLVKGNEQFF
TGTGCCAGCAGCTTCCGGGGGCTAGTCAAGGGCAATGAGCAGTTCTTC
>many|TRBV13|.|TRBJ1-1
CASSSDTSTEAFF
TGTGCCAGCAGTTCTGACACCTCCACTGAAGCTTTCTTT
>many|TRBV25-1|TRBD1|TRBJ1-1
CASSEGTGDAFF
TGTGCCAGCAGTGAAGGTACAGGGGACGCTTTCTTT
>.|TRBV19|.|TRBJ2-7
CASSPQGQIYEQYF
TGTGCCAGTAGCCCCCAGGGCCAGATCTACGAGCAGTACTTC
>many|TRBV24-1|TRBD1|TRBJ1-2
CATSEAGTEGYTF
TGTGCCACCAGCGAAGCCGGGACAGAGGGCTACACCTTC
>.|TRBV24-1|TRBD1|TRBJ2-5
CATSDFGTGRETQYF
TGTGCCACCAGTGATTTCGGGACAGGGAGAGAGACCCAGTACTTC
>many|TRBV14|.|TRBJ2-5
CASSPGAGRLQETQYF
TGTGCCAGCAGCCCGGGCGCGGGGAGGTTACAAGAGACCCAGTACTTC
>many|TRBV6-2/TRBV6-3|TRBD1|TRBJ1-1
CASSRGGQGNPEAFF
TGTGCCAGCAGCCGAGGCGGACAGGGAAATCCTGAAGCTTTCTTT
>many|TRBV4-1|.|TRBJ1-1
CASSQGGWTEAFF
TGCGCCAGCAGCCAAGGGGGATGGACTGAAGCTTTCTTT
>many|TRBV6-5|.|TRBJ1-5
CASSYSVGGQPQHF
TGTGCCAGCAGTTACTCGGTTGGGGGACAGCCCCAGCATTTT
>many|TRBV7-2|TRBD2|TRBJ2-2
CASSPRLAGGHANTGELFF
TGTGCCAGCAGCCCCAGACTAGCGGGGGGCCACGCGAACACCGGGGAGCTGTTTTTT
>many|TRBV29-1|.|TRBJ1-2
CSVGRHSGYGYTF
TGCAGCGTTGGTCGGCATTCTGGCTATGGCTACACCTTC
>.|TRBV4-1|.|TRBJ1-5
CASSHLEQGPFQPQHF
TGCGCCAGCAGCCACCTAGAACAGGGTCCGTTCCAGCCCCAGCATTTT
>many|TRBV29-1|.|TRBJ1-2
CSVEPWDYGYTF
TGCAGCGTGGAGCCCTGGGATTATGGCTACACCTTC